This T cell receptor (beta chain) was retrieved from a study of T cells in Graves' hyperthyroidism and ophthalmopathy. General study results and limits: Blood shared most expanded thyroid clonotypes above 0.001.

Germline CDR1 is SQVTM and CDR2 is ANQGSEA. With 1 base removed from V and 0 bases from J, the gap between germline ends came to 13 bases. The CDR3 runs to 15 residues. The source material, RNA transcripts, was used to amplify TCR beta CDR3 regions. First-round RT-PCR with HTBI primers amplified the TCR CDR3 region. One entry per CDR3 protein, called by TCRdb with MiXCR from the multiplex PCR reads. The sample lists about 110,000 distinct CDR3 sequences; roughly 15% were seen once. The sample holds many counts of this clonotype. Its antigen remains unknown. On the basis of clinical symptoms, serum thyroxine and TRAb, thyroid ultrasound and orbital computed tomography, diagnoses were made. Fresh 10 ml peripheral blood yielded PBMCs.

The chain combines TRBV29-1 with TRBJ2-7; possible D gene TRBD1, 5 bases. The TCR comes from a woman aged 50 to 65 with Graves' hyperthyroidism. Sequenced material: blood. Here the CDR3 DNA reads TGCAGCGTTGAAGGTGGGGCGGTGAACTCCTACGAGCAGTACTTC. It encodes CSVEGGAVNSYEQYF.